Below, 6 T cell receptor beta chains from the same sample are listed, as sequenced in a study of Graves' ophthalmopathy and Graves' hyperthyroidism. RNA transcripts served as template for amplifying TCR beta CDR3 sequences. The authors performed first-round RT-PCR with HTBI primers and then a second-round multiplex PCR. TCRdb processed the multiplex PCR reads anew with MiXCR; each CDR3 protein has one entry. The sample lists 500,000 to 700,000 distinct CDR3 sequences, approximately 22% seen once, with approximately 7.7% in the top ten. Sample: peripheral blood. The origin of the receptors is a woman aged 18-29 years with stable Graves' hyperthyroidism. Some clones in this sample may be carry-over from other donors' samples.

This clonotype was seen many times. The chain couples TRBV6-1 to TRBJ1-2, with 9 bases lining up with TRBD1. From germline, CDR1 is MNHNS and CDR2 SASEGT. The CDR3 runs to 15 residues. The V gene end was trimmed by 5 bases and the J gene end by 8 bases; junction bases not matched to a gene: 12. CDR3 protein: CASSPSGTGRGGYTF. CDR3 DNA: TGTGCCAGCAGTCCATCCGGGACAGGGAGAGGAGGCTACACCTTC.

This clonotype has just a few counts. The chain recombines TRBV11-2 with TRBJ1-2; D not resolved. V was clipped by 0 bases and J by 7 bases, with 6 bases between them. CDR1 is SGHAT and CDR2 is FQNNGV in the germline V gene. The CDR3 runs to 12 residues. The CDR3 DNA follows: TGTGCCAGCAGCTTAGATTGGATTGGCTACACCTTC. Residues: CASSLDWIGYTF.

The chain has TRBV30 and TRBJ1-2, with D perhaps matching TRBD1 (5 bases). Germline assignment: CDR1 GTSNPN and CDR2 SVGIG (reference sequence). The CDR3 spans 12 residues. V was clipped by 5 bases and J by 4 bases, with 11 bases between them. The CDR3 DNA follows: TGTGCCTGGGCCGGGACCATCTATGGCTACACCTTC. Amino acids: CAWAGTIYGYTF.

In its sample, this clonotype was seen many times. The rearrangement links TRBV7-8 to TRBJ1-5; weak D call: TRBD1 (6 bases). The CDR3 totals 14 residues. V was pared by 2 bases and J by 5 bases, with 10 bases between. Germline V lookup: CDR1 SGHVS, CDR2 FQNEAQ. This CDR3 reads CASSLISGDQPQHF. The CDR3 DNA reads TGTGCCAGCAGCTTAATTTCAGGGGATCAGCCCCAGCATTTT.

This clonotype came up a few times. Its ends do not fully match the called genes, so a read error is possible. The V call is TRBV12-3 or TRBV12-4, the J call TRBJ1-1, with D uncertain. This CDR3 spans 9 amino acids. CDR3 region: CASSLKSHF. The CDR3 nucleotides read TGTGCCAGCAGTTTGAAATCCCACTTT.

The rearrangement joins TRBV28 to TRBJ1-1; unclear D gene. The CDR3 is made up of 13 amino acids. CDR1 and CDR2 from the germline V gene are MDHEN and SYDVKM. Trimming pared 9 bases from V and 0 bases from J, leaving 11 bases between. In DNA, the CDR3 is TGTGCCAGTGAGGCGAGGTTGAACACTGAAGCTTTCTTT. Its translation is CASEARLNTEAFF.